These 25 T cell receptor beta chains share one sample of origin, sequenced in a study of blood T cells in healthy people across ages. Using a J-beta primer mix together with a sample-barcoded 5' primer, a second PCR was run for roughly 6 to 11 cycles. A single record per CDR3 protein comes from TCRdb applying MiXCR to the 5' RACE reads. This sample has 1 million to 1.2 million distinct CDR3 sequences, with about two fifths found just once. The sample was blood. These receptors were taken from a man between 18 and 35 years old in good health.

V gene TRBV2 combines with J gene TRBJ1-6; 7 nucleotides match TRBD1. This CDR3 region has 15 residues. The germline V gene has CDR1 SNHLY and CDR2 FYNNEI. V gave up 6 bases and J gave up 3 bases; unmatched junction bases: 5. CDR3 protein: CASSPRQGYNSPLHF. The CDR3 bases are TGTGCCAGCAGCCCAAGACAGGGCTATAATTCACCCCTCCACTTT. The entire variable domain, with the rest obtained from reference TRBV2 and TRBJ1-6, is as follows: EPEVTQTPSHQVTQMGQEVILRCVPISNHLYFYWYRQILGQKVEFLVSFYNNEISEKSEIFDDQFSVERPDGSNFTLKIRSTKLEDSAMYFCASSPRQGYNSPLHFGNGTRLTVT.

In nucleotides, the CDR3 is TGTGCCAGCAGCCCCCCTAGCGGGGGGCGGACAGATACGCAGTATTTT. Its protein product is CASSPPSGGRTDTQYF. This sequence joins TRBV28 and TRBJ2-3, with 11 positions matching TRBD2. The V gene end was trimmed by 6 bases and the J gene end by 3 bases; junction bases not matched to a gene: 8. The CDR3 length is 16 residues. Looked up from germline, CDR1 is MDHEN and CDR2 is SYDVKM. Using reference TRBV28 and TRBJ2-3 for the parts outside the CDR3, the full variable domain is DVKVTQSSRYLVKRTGEKVFLECVQDMDHENMFWYRQDPGLGLRLIYFSYDVKMKEKGDIPEGYSVSREKKERFSLILESASTNQTSMYLCASSPPSGGRTDTQYFGPGTRLTVL.

This clonotype has just a few counts. J is TRBJ1-2 and V is TRBV6-5; perhaps TRBD1 as D (6 bases). The CDR3 length is 14 residues. Between the trimmed V and J ends, which lost 10 bases and 2 bases, there was a span of 17 bases. Germline assignment: CDR1 MNHEY and CDR2 SVGAGI. Here the CDR3 DNA reads TGTGCCATTTCCGATGGGGGCCTCAACTATGGCTACACCTTC. Translation: CAISDGGLNYGYTF.

The chain couples TRBV20-1 to TRBJ1-1; D call uncertain. The length of the CDR3 is 14 residues. The V end lost 6 bases, the J end lost 0 bases, and 14 bases lay between the germline ends. Germline loops: CDR1 DFQATT, CDR2 SNEGSKA (reference sequence). The DNA for the CDR3 is TGCAGTGCGACCCCTACTGACATGAACACTGAAGCTTTCTTT. Its protein product is CSATPTDMNTEAFF.

The sample holds a few counts of this clonotype. The rearrangement joins TRBV6-2 or TRBV6-3 to TRBJ2-1; the match to TRBD1 covers 7 bases. The V gene's germline CDR1 is MNHEY and CDR2 SVGEGT. The CDR3 has 18 residues. The trim removed 5 bases at V and 0 bases at J, leaving 13 bases unmatched. The CDR3 DNA sequence: TGTGCCAGCAGTGTGGGAACCCGCAAGGGGGCCTCCTACAATGAGCAGTTCTTC. Translating gives CASSVGTRKGASYNEQFF.

This clonotype was seen a handful of times. The V gene is TRBV7-9, the J gene TRBJ2-1, with D unresolved. Trimming removed 4 bases from V and 2 bases from J, with 15 bases in between. The CDR3 covers 16 residues. Germline V CDR1 and CDR2: SEHNR, FQNEAQ (reference sequence). CDR3 protein: CASSSTRLGAYNEQFF. CDR3 sequence (DNA): TGTGCCAGCAGCTCCACACGCCTAGGCGCCTACAATGAGCAGTTCTTC.

This chain joins TRBV11-2 and TRBJ2-1, with no clear D. Germline loops: CDR1 SGHAT, CDR2 FQNNGV. V lost 5 bases and J 9 bases, leaving 11 bases between the germline ends. The CDR3 runs to 12 residues. The CDR3 DNA sequence: TGTGCCAGCAGCCGCGCCCGGATTGAGCAGTTCTTC. Amino acid sequence: CASSRARIEQFF.

As regards this clonotype: A much larger clone is a single base away; this may be a read error. This chain connects TRBV20-1 to TRBJ2-4; 7 positions match TRBD1. With the DNA end fitting TRBJ2-7 better, the J assignment may be wrong. Germline V gives CDR1 DFQATT, CDR2 SNEGSKA (reference sequence). The CDR3 is made up of 12 amino acids. CDR3 bases: TGCAGTGTTCTCAGACAGGGTTACGAGCAGTACTTC. Translation gives CSVLRQGYEQYF.

This clonotype appeared a few times. The CDR3 here is CASRTSGGPTDTQYF. As DNA, the CDR3 is TGTGCCAGCAGGACTAGCGGGGGGCCCACAGATACGCAGTATTTT. The V and J genes are TRBV7-2 and TRBJ2-3; TRBD2 matches 13 bases. From germline, CDR1 is SGHTA and CDR2 FQGNSA. The CDR3 spans 15 residues. J lost 2 bases, V lost 6 bases, and 2 bases had no gene match.

This clonotype was recorded a few times. The rearrangement links TRBV12-3 or TRBV12-4 to TRBJ1-2; D is ambiguous. This CDR3 region has 14 residues. Trimming removed 5 bases from V and 3 bases from J, with 13 bases in between. The DNA for the CDR3 is TGTGCCAGCAGTCTCGGGCCTGGTCACTATGGCTACACCTTC. Translating it yields CASSLGPGHYGYTF.

A remark on this clonotype: The junction shows a germline mismatch at one end, possibly a read error. The V and J genes are TRBV5-1 and TRBJ2-3; TRBD1 matches 7 bases. CDR1 and CDR2 (germline): SGHRS, YFSETQ. The CDR3 loop spans 17 amino acids. CDR3 region: CTSSPHTTGPSTDTQYF. CDR3 coding DNA: TGCACCAGCAGCCCCCATACGACAGGGCCAAGCACAGATACGCAGTATTTT.

This sequence joins TRBV13 and TRBJ1-1; TRBD1 is a possible D gene (5 bases). The CDR3 extends over 16 amino acids. Germline CDR1 reads PRHDT; CDR2 reads FYEKMQ (reference sequence). Between the trimmed V and J ends, which lost 2 bases and 0 bases, there was a span of 13 bases. DNA of the CDR3: TGTGCCAGCAGCTTACGGGGGGATCGGGTGAACACTGAAGCTTTCTTT. Its protein product is CASSLRGDRVNTEAFF.

The sample holds a few counts of this clonotype. This chain connects TRBV20-1 to TRBJ1-1; D perhaps matches TRBD1 (5 bases). Trimming removed 3 bases from V and 4 bases from J, with 12 bases in between. Germline CDR1 DFQATT, CDR2 SNEGSKA (reference sequence). The CDR3 extends over 13 amino acids. CDR3 in DNA: TGCAGTGCTAGGGGGGTGAGAGGCACTGAAGCTTTCTTT. This translates into CSARGVRGTEAFF.

The table lists this clonotype with a few counts. The gene calls are TRBV20-1 and TRBJ2-7, with TRBD2 identical over 7 bases. The J segment lost 2 bases and the V segment lost 3 bases, leaving 4 bases of the junction unmatched. Germline V gene data show CDR1 as DFQATT and CDR2 as SNEGSKA (reference sequence). The CDR3 is 13 residues long. CDR3 bases: TGCAGTGCTAGTCTAGCGGCTACCTACGAGCAGTACTTC. Translated, it gives CSASLAATYEQYF.

In its sample, this clonotype was seen a few times. The rearrangement joins TRBV12-3 or TRBV12-4 to TRBJ2-4; 7 bases map to TRBD1. The J call may be faulty, since TRBJ2-5 better matches the DNA end. The CDR3 sequence is 15 residues long. The CDR3 DNA reads TGTGCCAGCAGTCTACACCGACGACAGGGTTCGACCCAGTACTTC. Residues: CASSLHRRQGSTQYF.

The CDR3 is CASSLRTATEAFF. CDR3 sequence (DNA): TGTGCCAGCAGTTTGAGGACAGCCACTGAAGCTTTCTTT. This chain joins TRBV12-3 or TRBV12-4 and TRBJ1-1, with a tentative D call TRBD1 (6 bases). The V and J ends lost 3 bases and 4 bases respectively, with 9 bases between them. CDR3 size: 13 residues.

The chain uses TRBV12-3 or TRBV12-4 and TRBJ1-1, with D unresolved. V was shortened by 2 bases and J by 3 bases, with 13 bases between the two germline ends. The CDR3 runs to 15 residues. The CDR3 protein is CASSLWRTLDTEAFF. The CDR3 DNA is TGTGCCAGCAGTTTATGGAGGACGTTGGACACTGAAGCTTTCTTT.

This clonotype appeared a few times. The gene calls are TRBV7-8 and TRBJ1-2; possibly TRBD1 for D (5 bases). This CDR3 has 16 amino acids. Trimming removed 0 bases from V and 3 bases from J, with 14 bases in between. Germline V gene data show CDR1 as SGHVS and CDR2 as FQNEAQ. The CDR3 sequence: CASSLADSGNDYGYTF. The CDR3 bases are TGTGCCAGCAGCTTAGCTGATTCAGGGAACGACTATGGCTACACCTTC. The variable domain in full, with the rest retrieved from reference TRBV7-8 and TRBJ1-2, is GAGVSQSPRYKVAKRGQDVALRCDPISGHVSLFWYQQALGQGPEFLTYFQNEAQLDKSGLPSDRFFAERPEGSVSTLKIQRTQQEDSAVYLCASSLADSGNDYGYTFGSGTRLTVV.

The sample holds a few counts of this clonotype. The chain links TRBV15 to TRBJ1-2; no clear D. CDR3 length: 16 amino acids. Germline lookup yields CDR1 LNHNV and CDR2 YYDKDF (reference sequence). V lost 0 bases and J lost 7, with 18 bases in between. CDR3: CATSRDLSALSGGYTF. In DNA form, the CDR3 reads TGTGCCACCAGCAGAGATCTTTCGGCACTCTCGGGTGGCTACACCTTC.

A few counts support this clonotype. This chain joins TRBV20-1 and TRBJ1-5; D uncertain. CDR3 length: 13 residues. The V end was cut by 3 bases, the J end by 4 bases, with 10 bases between. CDR1 and CDR2 (germline): DFQATT, SNEGSKA (reference sequence). The CDR3 here is CSASSEENQPQHF. The DNA for the CDR3 is TGCAGTGCTAGTTCGGAGGAAAATCAGCCCCAGCATTTT.

This clonotype was seen only a few times. The rearrangement links TRBV5-1 to TRBJ2-2; 12 bases line up with TRBD2. V lost 6 bases to trimming and J lost 3 bases; unmatched junction nucleotides: 9. This CDR3 contains 17 residues. Germline CDR1 SGHRS, CDR2 YFSETQ. CDR3 region: CASIPGLAGIDTGELFF. As DNA, the CDR3 is TGCGCCAGCATCCCAGGACTAGCGGGGATCGACACCGGGGAGCTGTTTTTT.

The chain joins TRBV7-9 to TRBJ2-3; D perhaps matches TRBD2 (6 bases). The CDR3 has 15 residues. The germline V and J ends were trimmed by 5 bases and 3 bases, with 15 bases remaining between them. Looked up from germline, CDR1 is SEHNR and CDR2 is FQNEAQ (reference sequence). The CDR3 DNA is TGTGCCAGCAGCAAAAACCTCGGGGGAACAGATACGCAGTATTTT. Its protein is CASSKNLGGTDTQYF.

Note on this clonotype: A much larger clone lies one base from this, so it may be a read error. The V gene is TRBV7-2, the J gene TRBJ1-2; TRBD1 might be the D (6 bases). Trimming removed 1 base from V and 6 bases from J, with 12 bases in between. Germline V lookup: CDR1 SGHTA, CDR2 FQGNSA. The CDR3 loop spans 14 amino acids. The DNA for the CDR3 is TGTGCCAGCAGCTTAGATTCAGGGGATCATGGCTACACCTTC. Amino acid sequence: CASSLDSGDHGYTF.

This clonotype was observed a handful of times. The chain combines TRBV7-2 with TRBJ2-1; TRBD1 might be the D (6 bases). Germline CDR1 reads SGHTA; CDR2 reads FQGNSA. The CDR3 has 14 amino acids. The V and J ends lost 6 bases and 5 bases respectively, with 14 bases between them. The CDR3 region is CASSQGLANNEQFF. Here the CDR3 DNA reads TGTGCCAGCAGTCAGGGGCTAGCCAACAATGAGCAGTTCTTC.

Regarding this clonotype: The junction shows a germline mismatch at one end, possibly a read error. The chain combines TRBV29-1 with TRBJ2-3; 10 bases are shared with TRBD1. CDR3 length: 13 amino acids. Per the germline V gene, CDR1 is SQVTM and CDR2 is ANQGSEA. DNA for the CDR3: TGCAGCGCCGGGACAGGGGATAGCGGAACGCAGAATTTT. Protein product: CSAGTGDSGTQNF.